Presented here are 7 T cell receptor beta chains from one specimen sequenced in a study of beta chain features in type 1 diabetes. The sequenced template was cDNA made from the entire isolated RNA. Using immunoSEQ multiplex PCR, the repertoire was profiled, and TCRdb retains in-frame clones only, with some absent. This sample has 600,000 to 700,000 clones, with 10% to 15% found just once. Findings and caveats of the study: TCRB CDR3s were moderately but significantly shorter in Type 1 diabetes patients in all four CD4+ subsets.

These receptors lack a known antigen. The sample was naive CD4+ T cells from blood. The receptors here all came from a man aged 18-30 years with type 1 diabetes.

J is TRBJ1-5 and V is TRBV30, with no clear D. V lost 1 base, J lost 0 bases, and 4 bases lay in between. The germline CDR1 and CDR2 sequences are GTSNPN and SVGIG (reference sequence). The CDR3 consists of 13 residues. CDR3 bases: TGTGCCTGGAGTGGTTATAGCAATCAGCCCCAGCATTTT. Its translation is CAWSGYSNQPQHF.

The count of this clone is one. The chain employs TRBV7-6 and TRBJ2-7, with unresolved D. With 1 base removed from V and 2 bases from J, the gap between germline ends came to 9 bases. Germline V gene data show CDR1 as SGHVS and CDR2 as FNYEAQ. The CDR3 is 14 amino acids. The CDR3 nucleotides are TGTGCCAGCAGCTTAGATTCAGGACCCTACGAGCAGTACTTC. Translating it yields CASSLDSGPYEQYF.

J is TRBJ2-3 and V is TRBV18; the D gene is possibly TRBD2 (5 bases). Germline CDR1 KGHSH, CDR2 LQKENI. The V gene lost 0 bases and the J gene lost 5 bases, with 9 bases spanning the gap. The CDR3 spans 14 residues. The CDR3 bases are TGTGCCAGCTCACCACCGGTTCGGGGAGATACGCAGTATTTT. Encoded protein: CASSPPVRGDTQYF.

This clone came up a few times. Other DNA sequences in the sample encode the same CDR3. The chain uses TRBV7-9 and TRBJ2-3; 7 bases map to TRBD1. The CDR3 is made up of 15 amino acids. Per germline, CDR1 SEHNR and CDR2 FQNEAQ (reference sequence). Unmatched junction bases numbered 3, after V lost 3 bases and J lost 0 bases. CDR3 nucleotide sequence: TGTGCCAGCAGCTTTAGGGACAGTAGCACAGATACGCAGTATTTT. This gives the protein CASSFRDSSTDTQYF.

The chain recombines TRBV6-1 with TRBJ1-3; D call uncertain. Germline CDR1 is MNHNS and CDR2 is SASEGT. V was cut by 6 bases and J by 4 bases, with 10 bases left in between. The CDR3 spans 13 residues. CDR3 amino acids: CASSKGSGNTIYF. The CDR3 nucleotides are TGTGCCAGCAGCAAAGGGTCGGGAAACACCATATATTTT.

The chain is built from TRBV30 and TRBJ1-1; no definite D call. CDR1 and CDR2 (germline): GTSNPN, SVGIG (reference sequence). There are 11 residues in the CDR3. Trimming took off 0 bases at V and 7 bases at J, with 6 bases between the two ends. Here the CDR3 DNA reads TGTGCCTGGAGTGTATTAGGTGAAGCTTTCTTT. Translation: CAWSVLGEAFF.

Here the CDR3 reads CATSGGWTEKLFF. CDR3 bases: TGTGCCACCTCAGGGGGCTGGACTGAAAAACTGTTTTTT. V usage is TRBV2 and J usage is TRBJ1-4, with 8 bases that match TRBD1. Trimming cost V 10 bases and J 7 bases; bases outside gene matches: 8. The germline V gene has CDR1 SNHLY and CDR2 FYNNEI. The CDR3 is made up of 13 amino acids.